Listed here is a single T cell receptor (beta chain). The sample comes from a study of T cell changes during pregnancy in multiple sclerosis. Assay: immunoSEQ multiplex PCR; the TCRdb copy retains only in-frame clones and omits some. The data hold tens of thousands of clones, with about 91% observed a single time. Deletions cut 6 bases from V and 11 bases from J, with 16 bases between. Looked up from germline, CDR1 is DFQATT and CDR2 is SNEGSKA (reference sequence). This CDR3 contains 11 residues. The receptor comes from a female donor with multiple sclerosis, enrolled in a pregnancy study. The sequencing here drew on CD4+ T cells from peripheral blood mononuclear cells, taken after pregnancy. V is TRBV20-1 and J is TRBJ1-1; no clear D gene. The CDR3 nucleotides read TGCAGTGCGAGTAATCATCCCCTGGCTTTCTTT. Amino acid sequence: CSASNHPLAFF.